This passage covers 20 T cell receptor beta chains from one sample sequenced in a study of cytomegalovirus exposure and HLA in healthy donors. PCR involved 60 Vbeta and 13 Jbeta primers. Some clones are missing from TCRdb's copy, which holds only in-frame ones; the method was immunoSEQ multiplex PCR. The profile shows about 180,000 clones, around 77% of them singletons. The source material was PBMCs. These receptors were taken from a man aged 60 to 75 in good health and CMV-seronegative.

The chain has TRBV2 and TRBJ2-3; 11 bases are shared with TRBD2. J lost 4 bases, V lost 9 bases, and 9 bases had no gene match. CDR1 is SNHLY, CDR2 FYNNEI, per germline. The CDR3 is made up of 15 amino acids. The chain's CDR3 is CARTTSGGVPDTQYF. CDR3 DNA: TGTGCCAGAACTACTAGCGGGGGTGTTCCAGATACGCAGTATTTT.

CDR3 nucleotide sequence: TGCAGCGCAGGGGTATCAGACTACAATGAGCAGTTCTTC. This encodes CSAGVSDYNEQFF. The chain employs TRBV29-1 and TRBJ2-1, with D possibly being TRBD1 (6 bases). The V and J ends lost 7 bases and 3 bases respectively, with 13 bases between them. CDR1 and CDR2 from the germline V gene are SQVTM and ANQGSEA. CDR3 length: 13 amino acids.

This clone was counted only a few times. CDR3 bases: TGCGCCAGCAGCTTGACAGGTCCCCAAGAGACCCAGTACTTC. It specifies CASSLTGPQETQYF. The chain has TRBV5-1 and TRBJ2-5; D may be TRBD1 (5 bases). CDR1 and CDR2 from the germline V gene are SGHRS and YFSETQ. The CDR3 loop spans 14 amino acids. The V end lost 1 base, the J end lost 1 base, and 8 bases lay between the germline ends.

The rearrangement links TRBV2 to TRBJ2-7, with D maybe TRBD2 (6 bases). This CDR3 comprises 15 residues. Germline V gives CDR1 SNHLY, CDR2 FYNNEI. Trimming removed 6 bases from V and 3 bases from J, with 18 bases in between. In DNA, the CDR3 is TGTGCCAGCAGACAAAGCGGGCGGGGTAACTACGAGCAGTACTTC. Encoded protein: CASRQSGRGNYEQYF.

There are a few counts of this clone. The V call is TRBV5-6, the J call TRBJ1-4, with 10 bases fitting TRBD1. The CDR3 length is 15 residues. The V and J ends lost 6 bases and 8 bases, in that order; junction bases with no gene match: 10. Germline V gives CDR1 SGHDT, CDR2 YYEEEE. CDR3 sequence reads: CASTPWGQGREKLFF. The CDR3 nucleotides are TGTGCCAGCACCCCATGGGGACAGGGGAGAGAAAAACTGTTTTTT. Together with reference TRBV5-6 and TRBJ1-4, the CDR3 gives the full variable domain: DAGVTQSPTHLIKTRGQQVTLRCSPKSGHDTVSWYQQALGQGPQFIFQYYEEEERQRGNFPDRFSGHQFPNYSSELNVNALLLGDSALYLCASTPWGQGREKLFFGSGTQLSVL.

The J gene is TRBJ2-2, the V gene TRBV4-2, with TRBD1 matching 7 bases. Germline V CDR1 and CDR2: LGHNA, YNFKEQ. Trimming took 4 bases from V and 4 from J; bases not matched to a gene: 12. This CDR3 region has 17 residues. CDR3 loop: CASSLRDSRSGTGELFF. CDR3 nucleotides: TGTGCCAGCAGCCTAAGGGACAGCCGATCAGGCACCGGGGAGCTGTTTTTT.

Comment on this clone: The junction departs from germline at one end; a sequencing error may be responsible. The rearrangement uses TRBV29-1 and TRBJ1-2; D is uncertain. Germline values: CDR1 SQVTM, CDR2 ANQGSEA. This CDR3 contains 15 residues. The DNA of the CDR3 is TGCAGCGACCCGCTGATGGCACGCGATAACTATGGCTACCCCTTC. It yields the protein CSDPLMARDNYGYPF.

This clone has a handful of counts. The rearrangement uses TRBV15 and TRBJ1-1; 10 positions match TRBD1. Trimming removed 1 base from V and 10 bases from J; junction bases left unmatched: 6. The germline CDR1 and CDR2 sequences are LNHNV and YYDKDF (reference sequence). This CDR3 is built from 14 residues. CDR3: CATSRGGQGTRAFF. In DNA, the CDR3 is TGTGCCACCAGCAGAGGGGGACAGGGGACGAGAGCTTTCTTT.

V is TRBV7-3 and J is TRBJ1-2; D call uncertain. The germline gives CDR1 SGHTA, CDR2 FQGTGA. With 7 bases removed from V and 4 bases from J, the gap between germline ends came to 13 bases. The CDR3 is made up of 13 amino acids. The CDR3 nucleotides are TGTGCCAGCAACCAAGGCAGGTCCTATGGCTACACCTTC. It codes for CASNQGRSYGYTF.

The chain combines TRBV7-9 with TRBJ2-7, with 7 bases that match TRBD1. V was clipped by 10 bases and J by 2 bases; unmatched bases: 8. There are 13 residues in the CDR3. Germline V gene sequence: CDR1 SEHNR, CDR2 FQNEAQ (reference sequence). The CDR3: CAIVTGKTYEQYF. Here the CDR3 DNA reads TGTGCCATCGTGACAGGGAAGACCTACGAGCAGTACTTC.

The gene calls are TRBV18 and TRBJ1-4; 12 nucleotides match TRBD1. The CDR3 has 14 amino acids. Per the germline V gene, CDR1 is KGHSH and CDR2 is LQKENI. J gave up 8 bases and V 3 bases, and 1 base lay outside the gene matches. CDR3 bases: TGTGCCAGCTCACCGGGGACAGGGGGCGAAAAACTGTTTTTT. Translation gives CASSPGTGGEKLFF.

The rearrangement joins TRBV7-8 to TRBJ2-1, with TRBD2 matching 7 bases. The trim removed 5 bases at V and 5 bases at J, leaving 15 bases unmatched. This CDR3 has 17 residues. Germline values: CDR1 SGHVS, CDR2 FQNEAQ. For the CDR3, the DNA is TGTGCCAGCAGCCCAATAGGGACTACCCCAAGAAACAATGAGCAGTTCTTC. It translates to CASSPIGTTPRNNEQFF.

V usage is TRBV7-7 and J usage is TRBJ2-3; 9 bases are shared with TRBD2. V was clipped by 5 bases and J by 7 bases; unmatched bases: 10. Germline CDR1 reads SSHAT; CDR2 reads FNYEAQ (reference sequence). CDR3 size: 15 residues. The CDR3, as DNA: TGTGCCAGCAGCCCAATCGGGGCGGGAGGGAATACGCAGTATTTT. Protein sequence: CASSPIGAGGNTQYF.

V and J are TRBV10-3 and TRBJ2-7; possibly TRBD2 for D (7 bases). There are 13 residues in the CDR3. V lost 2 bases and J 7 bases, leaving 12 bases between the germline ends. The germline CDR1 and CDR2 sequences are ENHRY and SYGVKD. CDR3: CAISEGGAWEQYF. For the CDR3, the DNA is TGTGCCATCAGTGAGGGGGGGGCGTGGGAGCAGTACTTC.

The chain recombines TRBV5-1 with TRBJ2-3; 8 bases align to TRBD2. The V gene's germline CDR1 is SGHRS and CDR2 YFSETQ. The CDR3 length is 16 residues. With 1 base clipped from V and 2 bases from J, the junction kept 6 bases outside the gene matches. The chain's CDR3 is CASSLQREGPTDTQYF. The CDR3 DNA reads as TGCGCCAGCAGCTTGCAACGGGAGGGCCCCACAGATACGCAGTATTTT.

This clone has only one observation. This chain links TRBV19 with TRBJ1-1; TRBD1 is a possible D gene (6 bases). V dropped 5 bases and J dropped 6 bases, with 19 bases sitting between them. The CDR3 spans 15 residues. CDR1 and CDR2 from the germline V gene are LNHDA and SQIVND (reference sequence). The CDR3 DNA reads TGTGCCAGTAGTGGCCGGGACACCGGGGTTCCTGAAGCTTTCTTT. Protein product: CASSGRDTGVPEAFF.

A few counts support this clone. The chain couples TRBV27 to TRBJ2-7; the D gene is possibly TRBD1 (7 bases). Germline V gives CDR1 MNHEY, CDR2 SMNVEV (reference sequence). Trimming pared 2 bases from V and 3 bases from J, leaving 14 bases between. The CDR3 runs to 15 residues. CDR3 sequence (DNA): TGTGCCAGCAGTTTAATGGCAGGGGGGTACTACGAGCAGTACTTC. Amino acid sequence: CASSLMAGGYYEQYF.

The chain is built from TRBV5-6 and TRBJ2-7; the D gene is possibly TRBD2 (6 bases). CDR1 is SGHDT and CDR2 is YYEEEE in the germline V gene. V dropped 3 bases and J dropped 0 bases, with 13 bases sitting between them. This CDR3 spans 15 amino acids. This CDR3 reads CASSSLTGDSYEQYF. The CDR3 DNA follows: TGTGCCAGCAGCTCACTGACGGGGGACTCCTACGAGCAGTACTTC.

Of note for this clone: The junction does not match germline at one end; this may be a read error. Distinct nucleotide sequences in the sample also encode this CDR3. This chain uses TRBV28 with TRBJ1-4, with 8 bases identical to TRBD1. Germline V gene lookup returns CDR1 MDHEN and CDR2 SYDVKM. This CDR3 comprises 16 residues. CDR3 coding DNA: TGTGCCAGCAGGCTGGACAGGGTGGCAACTAACGAAAAACTGTTTTTT. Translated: CASRLDRVATNEKLFF.

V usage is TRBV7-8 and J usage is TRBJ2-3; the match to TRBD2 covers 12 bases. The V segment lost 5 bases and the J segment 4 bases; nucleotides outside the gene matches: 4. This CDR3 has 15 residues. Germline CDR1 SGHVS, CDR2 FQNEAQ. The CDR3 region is CASSAGTSGSDTQYF. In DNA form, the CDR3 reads TGTGCCAGCAGCGCCGGGACTAGCGGGTCAGATACGCAGTATTTT.